The 16 T cell receptor beta chains reported below all come from one sample, sequenced in a study of Ad26.COV2.S vaccination and SARS-CoV-2 variants. Clones were read by immunoSEQ multiplex PCR, and TCRdb kept only the in-frame ones, dropping some. The table lists about 380,000 clones, roughly 80% of them singletons. As for treatment: over 15 received Ad26.COV2.S at low or high dose, single or two shots; roughly 5 received placebo; per-sample allocation not given. Sampling happened 63 days after the first vaccine or placebo injection. Here the sequenced sample was peripheral blood, taken in a trial of Ad26.COV2.S vaccine versus placebo. The source of these receptors is a person aged 18-60 years who received the Ad26.COV2.S COVID-19 vaccine or a placebo.

For the CDR3, the DNA is TGTGCCAGTAGTGGGGGGACAGTGCCGTCCTACGAGCAGTACTTC. Translation: CASSGGTVPSYEQYF. This sequence joins TRBV19 and TRBJ2-7, with D perhaps matching TRBD1 (7 bases). Trimming cost V 5 bases and J 1 base, with 15 bases left between them. The CDR3 covers 15 residues. Germline-derived CDR1 and CDR2 are LNHDA and SQIVND (reference sequence).

The gene calls are TRBV21-1 and TRBJ1-5; the table's D call, TRBD1, was not checked against the DNA. TRBV21-1 is assigned pseudogene status. The CDR3 consists of 16 residues. This chain's CDR3 is CASSKASRVVCQPQHF. CDR3 nucleotides: TGTGCCAGCAGCAAAGCCTCCAGGGTTGTCTGTCAGCCCCAGCATTTT.

The chain combines TRBV11-2 with TRBJ2-7, with D tentatively TRBD1 or TRBD2 (5 bases each). The CDR3 totals 14 residues. Germline assignment: CDR1 SGHAT and CDR2 FQNNGV. Trimming removed 3 bases at V and 3 bases at J, with 12 bases between. The CDR3 loop reads CASSLGVRRYEQYF. The CDR3, as DNA: TGTGCCAGCAGCTTGGGGGTCCGACGCTACGAGCAGTACTTC.

The chain's CDR3 is CASSFRRVSTNEKLFF. In DNA form, the CDR3 reads TGTGCCAGCAGCTTTCGCAGGGTTTCAACTAATGAAAAACTGTTTTTT. V and J are TRBV7-8 and TRBJ1-4, with D perhaps matching TRBD1 (5 bases). V lost 3 bases and J lost 0, with 11 bases in between. Per germline, CDR1 SGHVS and CDR2 FQNEAQ. The CDR3 length is 16 residues.

The chain couples TRBV4-1 to TRBJ2-3, with D unclear. The CDR3 sequence is 17 residues long. V gave up 8 bases and J gave up 2 bases, with 23 bases separating them. Germline CDR1 and CDR2: MGHRA and YSYEKL. This CDR3 is CASSPIAGWGNTDTQYF. The CDR3 DNA reads as TGCGCCAGCTCTCCTATTGCCGGGTGGGGAAACACAGATACGCAGTATTTT.

This chain uses TRBV18 with TRBJ2-1, with unresolved D. With 3 bases removed from V and 10 bases from J, the gap between germline ends came to 7 bases. This CDR3 region has 11 residues. Germline CDR1 and CDR2: KGHSH and LQKENI. This CDR3 is CASSPETEQFF. In nucleotides, the CDR3 is TGTGCCAGCTCACCGGAGACGGAGCAGTTCTTC.

The chain is built from TRBV5-8 and TRBJ2-1; D gene unclear. The CDR3 is made up of 16 amino acids. Between the trimmed V and J ends, which lost 3 bases and 1 base, there was a span of 14 bases. CDR1 and CDR2 (germline): SGHTS, YDEGEE. CDR3 loop: CASSYPLERSYNEQFF. The CDR3 DNA follows: TGTGCCAGCAGCTACCCCCTTGAGAGGTCCTACAATGAGCAGTTCTTC.

The chain combines TRBV29-1 with TRBJ2-5; D is uncertain. The CDR3 has 12 amino acids. CDR1 and CDR2 (germline): SQVTM, ANQGSEA. V was clipped by 6 bases and J by 5 bases, with 13 bases between them. The CDR3 nucleotides read TGCAGCGTCGTCCGCTTCTCGGAGACCCAGTACTTC. Protein sequence: CSVVRFSETQYF.

The rearrangement joins TRBV4-1 to TRBJ1-6, with D maybe TRBD1 (6 bases). The CDR3 is 16 residues long. Germline V gene lookup returns CDR1 MGHRA and CDR2 YSYEKL. V lost 2 bases to trimming and J lost 6 bases, with 14 bases between them. CDR3 sequence (DNA): TGCGCCAGCAGCCAACGGATCGGACAGACTAATTCACCCCTCCACTTT. It specifies CASSQRIGQTNSPLHF.

This clone was counted between two and nine times. The rearrangement links TRBV3-1 (or the pseudogene TRBV3-2) to TRBJ2-1, with D perhaps TRBD1 or TRBD2 (6 bases each). Germline assignment: CDR1 LGHDT and CDR2 YNNKEL (reference sequence). Trimming left V 6 bases short and J 8 bases short, with 20 bases between. The CDR3 runs 15 residues. The CDR3 DNA reads TGTGCCAGCAGTCGCGGGACATTTGAGGTGGATGAGCAGTTCTTC. Translation gives CASSRGTFEVDEQFF.

The rearrangement uses TRBV10-3 and TRBJ1-1; TRBD1 is a possible D gene (6 bases). The ends were cut back, 7 bases at V and 4 bases at J, with 13 bases in the middle. This CDR3 has 13 amino acids. From germline, CDR1 is ENHRY and CDR2 SYGVKD. CDR3 coding DNA: TGTGCCATCACCTTCGGACAGTCCACTGAAGCTTTCTTT. It yields the protein CAITFGQSTEAFF.

The rearrangement joins TRBV11-2 to TRBJ2-3; a possible D gene is TRBD1 (5 bases). Germline V gives CDR1 SGHAT, CDR2 FQNNGV. V lost 1 base to trimming and J lost 3 bases, with 23 bases between them. The CDR3 runs 19 residues. The chain's CDR3 is CASSLVLISSGLGTDTQYF. Here the CDR3 DNA reads TGTGCCAGCAGCTTAGTTCTCATTTCATCAGGGCTGGGAACAGATACGCAGTATTTT.

The V call is TRBV6-5, the J call TRBJ1-6, with a tentative D call TRBD1 (5 bases). This CDR3 has 13 amino acids. Germline V CDR1 and CDR2: MNHEY, SVGAGI. Trimming stripped 8 bases from V and 8 bases from J, with 13 bases between. CDR3 nucleotide sequence: TGTGCCAGCCATTATTCGGGGGATTCACCCCTCCACTTT. Amino acids: CASHYSGDSPLHF.

The chain joins TRBV4-1 to TRBJ1-6; D remains unclear. The CDR3 is 15 amino acids. The germline gives CDR1 MGHRA, CDR2 YSYEKL. The V end lost 0 bases, the J end lost 2 bases, and 5 bases lay between the germline ends. CDR3 bases: TGCGCCAGCAGCCAAGATGACACCTATAATTCACCCCTCCACTTT. Translated, it gives CASSQDDTYNSPLHF.

A remark on this clone: Other DNA sequences of this sample code for an identical CDR3. The chain recombines TRBV20-1 with TRBJ2-5; D not certain. V shed 2 bases and J shed 4 bases, with 5 bases lying between them. Germline CDR1 reads DFQATT; CDR2 reads SNEGSKA (reference sequence). The CDR3 contains 11 residues. CDR3 residues: CSARPRETQYF. CDR3 sequence (DNA): TGCAGTGCTAGACCCCGAGAGACCCAGTACTTC.

The V call is TRBV7-9, the J call TRBJ2-7, with D unresolved. CDR3 size: 12 residues. Trimming left V 7 bases short and J 6 bases short, with 13 bases between. CDR1 is SEHNR and CDR2 is FQNEAQ in the germline V gene (reference sequence). CDR3 sequence: CASTPPNSEQYF. DNA for the CDR3: TGTGCCAGCACCCCCCCAAACTCCGAGCAGTACTTC.